The 28 T cell receptor beta chains in this list originate from one sample, sequenced in a study of blood T cell repertoires in COVID-19. The repertoire was sequenced with immunoSEQ multiplex PCR; TCRdb's copy has only in-frame clones and lacks some. The sample records over 400,000 clones, 70% to 90% being singletons. Sequencing was performed on peripheral blood. The receptors were sampled from a woman aged 50 to 65 with COVID-19, enrolled during active disease.

A single count supports this clone. This chain links TRBV19 with TRBJ1-2; 11 bases align to TRBD1. Germline loops: CDR1 LNHDA, CDR2 SQIVND (reference sequence). Trimming removed 6 bases from V and 6 bases from J; junction bases left unmatched: 6. The CDR3 extends over 14 amino acids. This CDR3 is CASRRTGGKDGYTF. CDR3 sequence (DNA): TGTGCCAGTAGGAGGACAGGGGGCAAGGATGGCTACACCTTC.

The chain links TRBV9 to TRBJ2-3; 14 positions match TRBD2. CDR1 is SGDLS and CDR2 is YYNGEE in the germline V gene. The CDR3 runs 15 residues. V lost 5 bases, J lost 5 bases, and 4 bases stayed unmatched. CDR3 protein: CASRATSGGEDTQYF. CDR3 DNA: TGTGCCAGCAGGGCGACTAGCGGGGGGGAAGATACGCAGTATTTT.

The rearrangement uses TRBV19 and TRBJ2-1; possibly TRBD2 for D (6 bases). Trimming shortened V by 8 bases and J by 3 bases, and 14 bases separated the two germline ends. Germline V gene sequence: CDR1 LNHDA, CDR2 SQIVND (reference sequence). The CDR3 runs to 14 residues. The CDR3 sequence is CASRGTDYYNEQFF. DNA of the CDR3: TGTGCCAGTCGCGGGACTGATTACTACAATGAGCAGTTCTTC. The full variable domain, with the rest looked up from reference TRBV19 and TRBJ2-1, is DGGITQSPKYLFRKEGQNVTLSCEQNLNHDAMYWYRQDPGQGLRLIYYSQIVNDFQKGDIAEGYSVSREKKESFPLTVTSAQKNPTAFYLCASRGTDYYNEQFFGPGTRLTVL.

Only one count was recorded for this clone. The chain couples TRBV6-4 to TRBJ1-2; 8 bases align to TRBD1. CDR1 and CDR2 (germline): MRHNA, SNTAGT. The CDR3 covers 13 residues. The V and J ends lost 10 bases and 0 bases, in that order; junction bases with no gene match: 4. The CDR3 sequence is CAKPGQANYGYTF. CDR3 DNA sequence: TGTGCCAAACCGGGACAGGCTAACTATGGCTACACCTTC.

V gene TRBV5-1 combines with J gene TRBJ2-3; tentative D call: TRBD2 (7 bases). Germline lookup yields CDR1 SGHRS and CDR2 YFSETQ. The CDR3 is 18 residues long. Trimming shortened V by 0 bases and J by 4 bases, and 21 bases separated the two germline ends. The CDR3 is CASSLGAGAHQSADTQYF. As DNA, the CDR3 is TGCGCCAGCAGCTTGGGGGCGGGGGCCCACCAAAGCGCAGATACGCAGTATTTT.

This chain connects TRBV9 to TRBJ1-1; TRBD1 matches 7 bases. The CDR3 consists of 13 residues. The junction had 3 bases not matched to a gene; V was cut back by 6 bases and J by 1 base. Looked up from germline, CDR1 is SGDLS and CDR2 is YYNGEE. CDR3 coding DNA: TGTGCCAGCAACCGACAGGGGAACACTGAAGCTTTCTTT. This encodes CASNRQGNTEAFF.

This chain uses TRBV28 with TRBJ1-1; 7 bases line up with TRBD1. J lost 1 base, V lost 5 bases, and 10 bases had no gene match. The CDR3 contains 16 residues. Germline values: CDR1 MDHEN, CDR2 SYDVKM. CDR3 DNA: TGTGCCAGCAGTACCCTGACAGGGTCGGCGAACACTGAAGCTTTCTTT. Translated, it gives CASSTLTGSANTEAFF.

This clone was counted only a few times. The chain is built from TRBV9 and TRBJ2-2, with D maybe TRBD2 (6 bases). Germline V gene data show CDR1 as SGDLS and CDR2 as YYNGEE. The CDR3 has 14 amino acids. With 0 bases removed from V and 6 bases from J, the gap between germline ends came to 9 bases. The CDR3 sequence is CASSVGWGAGELFF. The CDR3 DNA reads as TGTGCCAGCAGCGTAGGATGGGGGGCCGGGGAGCTGTTTTTT.

This clone turned up a few times. This sequence joins TRBV11-2 and TRBJ1-6, with a weak D call TRBD1 (5 bases). Trimming removed 5 bases at V and 9 bases at J, with 11 bases between. Germline V CDR1 and CDR2: SGHAT, FQNNGV. The CDR3 length is 13 residues. DNA of the CDR3: TGTGCCAGCAGCACCCAAGACAGTTCACCCCTCCACTTT. It yields the protein CASSTQDSSPLHF.

The chain recombines TRBV28 with TRBJ2-7; no firm D call. Trimming took off 3 bases at V and 10 bases at J, with 10 bases between the two ends. Germline V gives CDR1 MDHEN, CDR2 SYDVKM. CDR3 length: 11 residues. In nucleotides, the CDR3 is TGTGCCAGCAGTTTTGAGGCCCTACAGTACTTC. Translating it yields CASSFEALQYF. Full variable domain (rest looked up from reference TRBV28 and TRBJ2-7): DVKVTQSSRYLVKRTGEKVFLECVQDMDHENMFWYRQDPGLGLRLIYFSYDVKMKEKGDIPEGYSVSREKKERFSLILESASTNQTSMYLCASSFEALQYFGPGTRLTVT.

This clone has just a few counts. V and J are TRBV29-1 and TRBJ2-1, with 9 bases lining up with TRBD2. The CDR3 covers 15 residues. The trim removed 0 bases at V and 7 bases at J, leaving 7 bases unmatched. CDR1 and CDR2 (germline): SQVTM, ANQGSEA. The CDR3 DNA reads TGCAGCGTTGAAGATCGGAGCGGGGGGCCGAATGAGCAGTTCTTC. This gives the protein CSVEDRSGGPNEQFF.

This clone occurred once. This chain links TRBV7-2 with TRBJ2-3; D unclear. This CDR3 has 13 amino acids. Trimming cost V 5 bases and J 6 bases, with 12 bases left between them. Per germline, CDR1 SGHTA and CDR2 FQGNSA. The CDR3 region is CASSPLRTDTQYF. The DNA of the CDR3 is TGTGCCAGCAGCCCCCTAAGAACGGATACGCAGTATTTT.

The rearrangement joins TRBV4-1 to TRBJ1-2; D might be TRBD1 (5 bases). There are 14 residues in the CDR3. Germline assignment: CDR1 MGHRA and CDR2 YSYEKL. Trimming stripped 4 bases from V and 8 bases from J, with 17 bases between. The CDR3, as DNA: TGCGCCAGCAGCCGACTGGGGGAGGGAATGGGCTACACCTTC. Translation gives CASSRLGEGMGYTF.

This chain uses TRBV28 with TRBJ2-7; TRBD2 aligns across 10 bases. The V segment lost 5 bases and the J segment 2 bases; nucleotides outside the gene matches: 6. CDR1 is MDHEN, CDR2 SYDVKM, per germline. There are 15 residues in the CDR3. CDR3 sequence (DNA): TGTGCCAGCAGTCCACTAGCGGGAAGGACCTACGAGCAGTACTTC. Its translation: CASSPLAGRTYEQYF.

The chain uses TRBV19 and TRBJ1-6, with D unresolved. Looked up from germline, CDR1 is LNHDA and CDR2 is SQIVND (reference sequence). The CDR3 is made up of 15 amino acids. The V end was cut by 1 base, the J end by 0 bases, with 4 bases between. The CDR3 bases are TGTGCCAGTAGTATAGCGGGCTCCTATAATTCACCCCTCCACTTT. It yields the protein CASSIAGSYNSPLHF. Supplemented by reference TRBV19 and TRBJ1-6, the full variable domain reads DGGITQSPKYLFRKEGQNVTLSCEQNLNHDAMYWYRQDPGQGLRLIYYSQIVNDFQKGDIAEGYSVSREKKESFPLTVTSAQKNPTAFYLCASSIAGSYNSPLHFGNGTRLTVT.

The rearrangement links TRBV10-1 to TRBJ2-1, with 8 bases identical to TRBD1. This CDR3 spans 14 amino acids. Germline CDR1 WNHNN, CDR2 SYGVQD (reference sequence). The ends lost 2 bases at V and 4 bases at J; junction bases unmatched: 1. CDR3 in DNA: TGCGCCAGCAGTGAGGGGACAGGTTACAATGAGCAGTTCTTC. It yields the protein CASSEGTGYNEQFF.

This chain connects TRBV7-6 to TRBJ2-5, with 8 bases lining up with TRBD1. The ends lost 6 bases at V and 5 bases at J; junction bases unmatched: 11. The CDR3 is 15 residues long. CDR1 and CDR2 (germline): SGHVS, FNYEAQ. The CDR3 loop reads CASRRSTGERETQYF. The CDR3 nucleotides are TGTGCCAGCAGGCGATCGACAGGGGAGCGGGAGACCCAGTACTTC.

The CDR3 bases are TGTGCCAGCGGAGAAGTGACTAGCGTAAAGTACTTC. Translating it yields CASGEVTSVKYF. The rearrangement uses TRBV28 and TRBJ2-4, with 8 bases that match TRBD2. V lost 8 bases to trimming and J lost 14 bases; unmatched junction nucleotides: 11. The germline CDR1 and CDR2 sequences are MDHEN and SYDVKM. The CDR3 is 12 residues long.

This clone came up once. Because the CDR3's place on the DNA is in doubt, the DNA is left out and the CDR3 is given as listed by TCRdb. The CDR3 spells CAWGTGALLAYF. V usage is TRBV30 and J usage is TRBJ2-5; TRBD1 is taken as the D call from the table, unchecked against the DNA. Germline values: CDR1 GTSNPN, CDR2 SVGIG (reference sequence). The CDR3 totals 12 residues, both ends included.

This chain uses TRBV30 with TRBJ2-7, with 10 bases aligning to TRBD2. The CDR3 has 14 residues. CDR1 is GTSNPN and CDR2 is SVGIG in the germline V gene (reference sequence). Unmatched junction bases numbered 5, after V lost 1 base and J lost 5 bases. The CDR3 DNA reads TGTGCCTGGAGTGCCGGGACTAGCGAAAACGAGCAGTACTTC. It yields the protein CAWSAGTSENEQYF.

CDR3 nucleotides: TGTGCAAGTCGCTTGAGAGGTAACAGGGAGTACGAGCAGTACTTC. Its translation is CASRLRGNREYEQYF. V usage is TRBV12-2 and J usage is TRBJ2-7; TRBD1, the table's D call, lacks a check against the DNA. TRBV12-2 is a listed pseudogene. The CDR3 spans 15 residues.

The gene calls are TRBV6-5 and TRBJ2-1; 9 bases map to TRBD1. V shed 7 bases and J 7 bases; nucleotides not matched to a gene: 8. Germline V gives CDR1 MNHEY, CDR2 SVGAGI. This CDR3 has 14 residues. DNA for the CDR3: TGTGCCAGCATAGTGGGACAGGGAGTTAATGAGCAGTTCTTC. Protein product: CASIVGQGVNEQFF.

Concerning this clone: The sample holds other DNA sequences that translate to the same CDR3. The chain combines TRBV5-1 with TRBJ1-2; 8 nucleotides agree with TRBD1. This CDR3 contains 14 residues. Germline V gene lookup returns CDR1 SGHRS and CDR2 YFSETQ. The J segment lost 2 bases and the V segment lost 4 bases, leaving 4 bases of the junction unmatched. Here the CDR3 DNA reads TGCGCCAGCAGCCCCGGACAGGGAAACTATGGCTACACCTTC. Protein: CASSPGQGNYGYTF. Supplemented by reference TRBV5-1 and TRBJ1-2, the full variable domain reads KAGVTQTPRYLIKTRGQQVTLSCSPISGHRSVSWYQQTPGQGLQFLFEYFSETQRNKGNFPGRFSGRQFSNSRSEMNVSTLELGDSALYLCASSPGQGNYGYTFGSGTRLTVV.

This clone was seen just once. The chain links TRBV27 to TRBJ2-1; 9 nucleotides agree with TRBD2. Germline-derived CDR1 and CDR2 are MNHEY and SMNVEV (reference sequence). The CDR3 is made up of 15 amino acids. The ends lost 4 bases at V and 4 bases at J; junction bases unmatched: 5. The CDR3 here is CASSYAGGAYNEQFF. For the CDR3, the DNA is TGTGCCAGCAGTTACGCGGGGGGGGCTTACAATGAGCAGTTCTTC.

The V and J genes are TRBV19 and TRBJ2-7; maybe TRBD2 (7 bases). Trimming pared 6 bases from V and 0 bases from J, leaving 21 bases between. The CDR3 length is 17 residues. Germline CDR1 and CDR2: LNHDA and SQIVND (reference sequence). CDR3 sequence reads: CASSRGRAGADSYEQYF. The CDR3 bases are TGTGCCAGTAGCCGAGGCCGGGCGGGGGCCGACTCCTACGAGCAGTACTTC.

This clone has only one observation. This rearrangement joins TRBV19 to TRBJ2-1, with TRBD2 matching over 14 bases. With V trimmed by 5 bases and J by 8 bases, 11 bases remained unmatched. CDR1 is LNHDA and CDR2 is SQIVND in the germline V gene (reference sequence). The CDR3 is 17 residues long. CDR3 sequence reads: CASSRWTSGGRGHEQFF. CDR3 bases: TGTGCCAGTAGTCGATGGACTAGCGGGGGGCGCGGGCATGAGCAGTTCTTC.

The CDR3 reads CASSPGTSGGYGTQYF. CDR3 sequence (DNA): TGTGCCAGCAGTCCCGGGACTAGCGGGGGGTATGGAACGCAGTATTTT. The chain couples TRBV2 to TRBJ2-3, with TRBD2 matching over 15 bases. CDR1 SNHLY and CDR2 FYNNEI come from the germline V gene. The CDR3 has 16 amino acids. V dropped 5 bases and J dropped 9; count of bases not matched to a gene: 9. Complete variable domain (other parts from reference TRBV2 and TRBJ2-3): EPEVTQTPSHQVTQMGQEVILRCVPISNHLYFYWYRQILGQKVEFLVSFYNNEISEKSEIFDDQFSVERPDGSNFTLKIRSTKLEDSAMYFCASSPGTSGGYGTQYFGPGTRLTVL.

The chain has TRBV19 and TRBJ2-2; D is unclear. Trimming removed 2 bases from V and 0 bases from J, with 13 bases in between. CDR1 and CDR2 (germline): LNHDA, SQIVND (reference sequence). The CDR3 sequence is 17 residues long. CDR3 loop: CASSILGGAANTGELFF. The CDR3 DNA reads TGTGCCAGTAGTATATTAGGCGGTGCTGCGAACACCGGGGAGCTGTTTTTT.